The following is a TCR beta chain sequence with its context. The sample holds many counts of this clonotype. The antigen it binds to is not known. No per-base quality is available; no much larger clone lies one base away. This specimen belongs to a study of prognosis after radiotherapy for stage I lung cancer (dated by TCRdb to the early 2020s). For the wider study: Between early 2018 and early 2019, 20 or so patients with stage I NSCLC were enrolled in Nanjing, China. The study included approximately 14 patients with newly diagnosed primary stage I lung tumors and a few with oligometastatic NSCLC after surgical resection of the primary tumor. All patients were regarded as medically inoperable, because of comorbidities in about eleven patients and refusal of surgery in 6 to 8 patients. The cohort included 13 men and roughly 6 women, with a median age of approximately 74 years and a range of about 53 to 90 years. On tumor histology, more than ten patients had adenocarcinoma and six to eight had squamous cell carcinoma. Image-guided IMRT or VMAT was used to deliver SBRT in 3 to 5 fractions at a biologically effective dose of at least 100 Gy. Concurrent therapy was not administered to any patient alongside SBRT. After SBRT, distant metastases developed in about 20% of the 19 patients at a median of around 7 months, while the remaining 15 patients had no significant progression. The study profiled peripheral blood TCR beta repertoires from stage I NSCLC patients before and after stereotactic body radiotherapy and related them to distant failure. The study sequenced approximately 40 blood samples from about 20 patients, one before and one after SBRT per patient. Overall study results and their limits: Post-SBRT Shannon entropy and its change from baseline were lower in patients who developed distant metastases; baseline Shannon entropy was not associated with metastases. TRBV and TRBJ usage frequencies reportedly varied with metastasis status, involving two V genes at baseline and several V and two J genes after SBRT. After SBRT, the number of unique TCR clones decreased (median roughly 10,000 before versus some 6,400 after; Wilcoxon paired P=0.011). The study was limited by its small cohort and short follow-up, and the findings require independent validation. Whether the expanded TCR clones were tumor-specific was not determined. All reported P values were unadjusted for multiple comparisons.

All patients had node-negative disease on CT and PET/CT, and none had a history of other malignancies or prior chemotherapy or radiotherapy. Approximately 6 milliliters of peripheral venous blood were drawn into EDTA tubes at each of two time points. PBMCs were isolated by Ficoll-Paque Plus density-gradient centrifugation. Right after collection, samples were placed at -80 degrees C and kept there until analysis. Trimming accounts for 0 bases at V and 9 bases at J, while the number of junction bases matched to no gene is 2. The CDR1 and CDR2 encoded by the germline V gene are SGHVS and FNYEAQ. Inclusive of the bounding cysteine and phenylalanine, the CDR3 is 15 residues long. Of the read, only the CDR3 DNA is kept; its 45 bases are in frame from base 1. Two rounds of multiplex PCR were used to amplify the TCR beta CDR3 region from genomic DNA. In the first PCR round, primers specific to each TRBV and TRBJ gene were used, and the primer sequences were filed in Chinese patent CN105087789A. The second PCR round used universal primers. The Roche High Pure PCR Template Preparation Kit was used to extract genomic DNA from the frozen PBMCs. The libraries underwent paired-end sequencing with 151 bp reads on an Illumina HiSeq 3000. The paper's data handling went like this. CutAdapt was used to remove raw reads lacking the multiplex PCR primer sequences. Using PEAR, the high-quality paired reads were merged into contigs. By alignment to reference sequences, MiXCR assigned TRB V, D and J gene segments to each contig. CDR3 sequences were clustered by base quality and sequence similarity to remove sequencing errors. Shannon entropy normalized by the natural log of productive TCR sequence number was used as the measure of diversity. Clonality was defined as one minus Shannon entropy divided by the natural log of the number of unique clonotypes. The Youden index of ROC curves was used to select progression-free survival cut-offs for repertoire metrics, and analyses were performed in R 3.5.3. Clones were called with MiXCR by TCRdb after fastp trimmed the public reads at Q25, and only in-frame beta chains were retained. For every CDR3 protein sequence, its rows merge into one entry that carries the most common genes and DNA. TCRdb assigned the V and J calls; the authors' analysis was not used. Across this sample there are more than 15,000 distinct CDR3 sequences, with around 45% seen only once. In total, the top ten clones hold 40% of the sample.

The source was PBMCs, collected before or after stereotactic body radiation therapy (not recorded which). The chain links TRBV7-6 with TRBJ2-1; TRBD2 aligns with 13 central bases. This sequence was found in a donor aged 50 or older with non-small cell lung cancer. The sequence in DNA is TGTGCCAGCAGCTTAGCAGGACTAGCGGGAGTTGAGCAGTTCTTC. It codes for CASSLAGLAGVEQFF.